This T cell receptor beta chain was sequenced for a study of CD8+ T cells in alopecia areata. The wider study: Skin was taken from approximately 6-13-month-old C3H/HeJ graft donors that had spontaneous alopecia and grafted onto roughly 6-11-week-old female C3H/HeJ mice.

This CDR3 comprises 16 residues. Deletions cut 1 base from V and 0 bases from J, with 8 bases between. Germline-derived CDR1 and CDR2 are NNHDY and SYVADS. Cutaneous lymph nodes were pooled and cells sorted by CD4, CD8alpha, NKG2D, NKG2ACE and more. Following RNA extraction, reverse transcription yielded cDNA that acted as the sequencing template. Sequencing was performed with immunoSEQ multiplex PCR; in TCRdb, only in-frame clones are kept and a portion is missing. The sample was found to contain 250,000 or so clones, and every one recurs. Comment on this clone: Genes and germline come from the mouse. The read ends 3 residues before the CDR3 terminus; that terminus is restored from the germline J gene.

Sequenced sample: CD4+ T cells sorted from a lymph node. This TCR derives from a C3H/HeJ mouse with alopecia areata. Mice of this strain are of MHC haplotype H2-k. J is TRBJ1-6 and V is TRBV13-3, with a possible D match to TRBD1 (6 bases). TRBJ1-6 is assigned to the ORF class and has an uncertain function. The CDR3 here is CASSDPGDSYNSPLYF. CDR3 DNA (partial): TGTGCCAGCAGTGATCCAGGGGATTCCTATAATTCGCCC.